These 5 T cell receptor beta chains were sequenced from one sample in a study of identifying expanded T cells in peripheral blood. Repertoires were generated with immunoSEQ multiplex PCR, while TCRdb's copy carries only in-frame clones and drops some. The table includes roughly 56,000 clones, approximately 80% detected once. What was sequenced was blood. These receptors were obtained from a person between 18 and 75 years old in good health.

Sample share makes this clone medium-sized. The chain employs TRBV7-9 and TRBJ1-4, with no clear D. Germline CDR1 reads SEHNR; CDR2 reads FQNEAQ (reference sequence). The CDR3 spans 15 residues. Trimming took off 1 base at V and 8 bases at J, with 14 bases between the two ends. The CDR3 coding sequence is TGTGCCAGCAGCTTAGTGGCTGACCCTTGGGAAAAACTGTTTTTT. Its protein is CASSLVADPWEKLFF.

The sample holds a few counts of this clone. In nucleotides, the CDR3 is TGTGCCAGCAGCTTAGATGCGAGCGGGATCTTGCATGAGCAGTTCTTC. As protein: CASSLDASGILHEQFF. The chain uses TRBV11-2 and TRBJ2-1, with 7 bases matching TRBD2. Trimming removed 0 bases from V and 8 bases from J; junction bases left unmatched: 10. Germline V gene lookup returns CDR1 SGHAT and CDR2 FQNNGV. The CDR3 has 16 residues.

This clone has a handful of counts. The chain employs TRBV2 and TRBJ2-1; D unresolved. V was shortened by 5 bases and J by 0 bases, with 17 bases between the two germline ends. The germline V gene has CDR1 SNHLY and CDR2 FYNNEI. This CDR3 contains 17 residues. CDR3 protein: CASSPRSLSSSYNEQFF. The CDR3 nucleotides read TGTGCCAGCAGTCCCCGGTCTCTCTCAAGCTCCTACAATGAGCAGTTCTTC.

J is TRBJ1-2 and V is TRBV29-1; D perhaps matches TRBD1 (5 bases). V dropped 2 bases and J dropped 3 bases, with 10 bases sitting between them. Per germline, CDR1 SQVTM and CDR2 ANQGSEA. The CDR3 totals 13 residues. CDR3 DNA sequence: TGCAGCGTTGAAACCGGGGGATACTATGGCTACACCTTC. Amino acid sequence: CSVETGGYYGYTF.

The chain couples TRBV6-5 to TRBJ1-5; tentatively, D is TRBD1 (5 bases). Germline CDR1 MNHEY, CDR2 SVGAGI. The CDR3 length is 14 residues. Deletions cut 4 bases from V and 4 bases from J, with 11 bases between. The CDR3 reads CASSSRGRNQPQHF. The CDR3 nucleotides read TGTGCCAGCAGTTCCCGGGGCAGGAATCAGCCCCAGCATTTT.